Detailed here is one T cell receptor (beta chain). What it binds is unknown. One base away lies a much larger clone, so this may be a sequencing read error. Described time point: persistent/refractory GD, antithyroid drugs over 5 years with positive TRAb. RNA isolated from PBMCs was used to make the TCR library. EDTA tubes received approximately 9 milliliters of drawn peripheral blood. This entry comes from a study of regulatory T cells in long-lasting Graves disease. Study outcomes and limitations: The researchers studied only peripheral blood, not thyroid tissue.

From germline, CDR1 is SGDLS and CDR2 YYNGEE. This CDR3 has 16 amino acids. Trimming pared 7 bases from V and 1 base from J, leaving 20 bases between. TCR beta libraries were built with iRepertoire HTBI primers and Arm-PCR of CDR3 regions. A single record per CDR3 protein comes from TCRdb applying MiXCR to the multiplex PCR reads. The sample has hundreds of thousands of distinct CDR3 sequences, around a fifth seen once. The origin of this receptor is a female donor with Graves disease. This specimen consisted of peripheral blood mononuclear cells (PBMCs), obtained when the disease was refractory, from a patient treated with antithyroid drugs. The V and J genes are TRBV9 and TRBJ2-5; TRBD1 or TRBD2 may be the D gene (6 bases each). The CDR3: CASGGAAGGGQETQYF. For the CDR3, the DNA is TGTGCCAGCGGCGGCGCGGCAGGAGGGGGCCAAGAGACCCAGTACTTC. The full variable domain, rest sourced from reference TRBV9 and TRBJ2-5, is DSGVTQTPKHLITATGQRVTLRCSPRSGDLSVYWYQQSLDQGLQFLIQYYNGEERAKGNILERFSAQQFPDLHSELNLSSLELGDSALYFCASGGAAGGGQETQYFGPGTRLLVL.